The 16 T cell receptor beta chains in this list originate from one sample, sequenced in a study of shared clonotypes between healthy human individuals. The method was immunoSEQ multiplex PCR; TCRdb's version includes in-frame clones alone and lacks a portion of them. The sample lists some 2,500,000 clones, more than 85% occurring once. Specimen: naive CD4+ T cells from PBMCs. Subset defined: CD45RA+ positively selected. These receptors were taken from a man aged 18 to 30 in good health. Some clones in this sample may be carry-over from other donors' samples.

The chain uses TRBV7-9 and TRBJ2-2; 10 bases line up with TRBD1. CDR1 and CDR2 (germline): SEHNR, FQNEAQ (reference sequence). The CDR3 consists of 16 residues. Losses at the gene ends were 2 bases for V and 7 bases for J; bases not matched to a gene: 7. The CDR3, as DNA: TGTGCCAGCAGCTTAAACCTGGGACAGGGGATCGGGGAGCTGTTTTTT. Translation gives CASSLNLGQGIGELFF.

This sequence joins TRBV5-1 and TRBJ2-1; D is possibly TRBD1 (5 bases). Trimming pared 0 bases from V and 3 bases from J, leaving 10 bases between. The CDR3 loop spans 15 amino acids. Germline V lookup: CDR1 SGHRS, CDR2 YFSETQ. The CDR3 reads CASSLVAQGYNEQFF. CDR3 in DNA: TGCGCCAGCAGCTTGGTTGCGCAGGGCTACAATGAGCAGTTCTTC.

For the CDR3, the DNA is TGTGCCAGCAAGCCCCGTCCAGCCGCCCTCGAGCAGTACTTC. It specifies CASKPRPAALEQYF. V and J are TRBV6-5 and TRBJ2-5; D unresolved. The tail of the sequence fits TRBJ2-7 better, so the J call may be wrong. The CDR3 is 14 residues long. In germline, CDR1 is MNHEY, CDR2 SVGAGI.

This clone was observed a few times. The CDR3 is CASILQGAQPQHF. CDR3 DNA: TGTGCCAGCATCCTCCAGGGGGCTCAGCCCCAGCATTTT. This rearrangement joins TRBV28 to TRBJ1-5; 8 nucleotides line up with TRBD1. V trimming: 7 bases; J trimming: 6 bases; junction bases outside the gene matches: 5. This CDR3 is built from 13 residues. CDR1 is MDHEN, CDR2 SYDVKM, per germline. The full variable domain, its missing parts supplied by reference TRBV28 and TRBJ1-5, is DVKVTQSSRYLVKRTGEKVFLECVQDMDHENMFWYRQDPGLGLRLIYFSYDVKMKEKGDIPEGYSVSREKKERFSLILESASTNQTSMYLCASILQGAQPQHFGDGTRLSIL.

The chain joins TRBV6-5 to TRBJ1-4; 10 bases map to TRBD1. The J segment lost 8 bases and the V segment lost 10 bases, leaving 13 bases of the junction unmatched. Germline assignment: CDR1 MNHEY and CDR2 SVGAGI. The CDR3 is 15 residues long. The CDR3 nucleotides are TGTGCCACCAGAACGACAGGGGGCAAGGTCGAAAAACTGTTTTTT. Translated, it gives CATRTTGGKVEKLFF.

The J gene is TRBJ2-7, the V gene TRBV18; 11 nucleotides match TRBD2. CDR3 length: 18 residues. CDR1 is KGHSH and CDR2 is LQKENI in the germline V gene. The ends lost 1 base at V and 6 bases at J; junction bases unmatched: 14. The DNA for the CDR3 is TGTGCCAGCTCACCACGCCTAGCGGGAGGAACAACTATCCCCGAGCAGTACTTC. As protein: CASSPRLAGGTTIPEQYF.

The J gene is TRBJ2-3, the V gene TRBV29-1; 8 nucleotides agree with TRBD1. V lost 5 bases to trimming and J lost 1 base; unmatched junction nucleotides: 5. The germline gives CDR1 SQVTM, CDR2 ANQGSEA. This CDR3 has 14 amino acids. The CDR3 spells CSVFRGQGTDTQYF. The CDR3 nucleotides read TGCAGCGTTTTCAGGGGGCAAGGCACAGATACGCAGTATTTT.

This CDR3 reads CASSFFRREYGDEQYF. The CDR3 DNA reads as TGTGCCAGCAGTTTTTTTAGGCGGGAGTATGGCGACGAGCAGTACTTC. This rearrangement joins TRBV28 to TRBJ2-7; 7 positions match TRBD2. The CDR3 is 16 residues long. Germline V gene lookup returns CDR1 MDHEN and CDR2 SYDVKM. The junction had 13 bases not matched to a gene; V was cut back by 3 bases and J by 5 bases.

Concerning this clone: The same CDR3 also results from other DNA sequences found in this sample. The gene calls are TRBV7-9 and TRBJ2-3; D unresolved. Trimming stripped 7 bases from V and 2 bases from J, with 4 bases between. Germline V gives CDR1 SEHNR, CDR2 FQNEAQ (reference sequence). This CDR3 is built from 11 residues. Here the CDR3 reads CASTPTDTQYF. The CDR3 nucleotides read TGTGCCAGCACCCCCACAGATACGCAGTATTTT.

CDR3 region: CASSLNLGDTQYF. CDR3 DNA sequence: TGTGCCAGCAGTTTAAACCTTGGAGATACGCAGTATTTT. The chain combines TRBV28 with TRBJ2-3, with no clear D. Germline V gene sequence: CDR1 MDHEN, CDR2 SYDVKM. The CDR3 sequence is 13 residues long. The V end was cut by 2 bases, the J end by 5 bases, with 8 bases between.

The sample holds a few counts of this clone. The chain employs TRBV5-1 and TRBJ2-5, with 7 nucleotides matching TRBD1. The CDR3 loop spans 14 amino acids. Germline lookup yields CDR1 SGHRS and CDR2 YFSETQ. Trimming removed 0 bases from V and 1 base from J; junction bases left unmatched: 0. The CDR3 sequence: CASSLEGAQETQYF. The CDR3 DNA reads TGCGCCAGCAGCTTGGAGGGGGCCCAAGAGACCCAGTACTTC. Full variable domain (outside the CDR3, taken from reference TRBV5-1 and TRBJ2-5): KAGVTQTPRYLIKTRGQQVTLSCSPISGHRSVSWYQQTPGQGLQFLFEYFSETQRNKGNFPGRFSGRQFSNSRSEMNVSTLELGDSALYLCASSLEGAQETQYFGPGTRLLVL.

The chain joins TRBV5-1 to TRBJ2-3; 10 bases line up with TRBD2. V dropped 4 bases and J dropped 2; count of bases not matched to a gene: 4. Germline CDR1 SGHRS, CDR2 YFSETQ. The CDR3 has 15 residues. CDR3 nucleotide sequence: TGCGCCAGCAGCCTGGGGACTAGCGACACAGATACGCAGTATTTT. It yields the protein CASSLGTSDTDTQYF.

The chain uses TRBV7-9 and TRBJ2-3; D is ambiguous. This CDR3 is built from 11 residues. V was trimmed by 6 bases and J by 9 bases, leaving 10 bases between them. Germline V CDR1 and CDR2: SEHNR, FQNEAQ (reference sequence). The CDR3 loop reads CASSEIQTQYF. The CDR3 region has the DNA TGTGCCAGCAGTGAGATCCAAACGCAGTATTTT.

This chain links TRBV5-1 with TRBJ2-1, with 9 bases aligning to TRBD2. Germline V gives CDR1 SGHRS, CDR2 YFSETQ. V gave up 0 bases and J gave up 6 bases; unmatched junction bases: 19. This CDR3 has 20 amino acids. The chain's CDR3 is CASSLASLGAWREGRNEQFF. CDR3 sequence (DNA): TGCGCCAGCAGCTTGGCCAGTCTGGGGGCCTGGCGGGAGGGCCGCAATGAGCAGTTCTTC.

The V gene is TRBV11-2, the J gene TRBJ1-1; D remains unclear. Trimming took off 5 bases at V and 4 bases at J, with 14 bases between the two ends. The CDR3 length is 14 residues. Germline CDR1 reads SGHAT; CDR2 reads FQNNGV. The DNA for the CDR3 is TGTGCCAGCAGCCCCTCCCTGTGGGCCACTGAAGCTTTCTTT. Residues: CASSPSLWATEAFF.

The chain recombines TRBV2 with TRBJ1-2; D uncertain. Germline V gene sequence: CDR1 SNHLY, CDR2 FYNNEI. CDR3 length equals 15 residues. Trimming cost V 1 base and J 4 bases, with 13 bases left between them. CDR3 coding DNA: TGTGCCAGCAGTGAAGTGAACCGGCGAGGCTATGGCTACACCTTC. It translates to CASSEVNRRGYGYTF.